Below, 12 T cell receptor beta chains from the same sample are listed, as sequenced in a study of metastatic and nonmetastatic thyroid tumors. None of the patients had undergone any treatment ahead of thyroid surgery. With MiXCR, TCRdb called clones anew from the PCR reads. The sample consists of roughly 36,000 clones, about 25% of them appearing once. The source material was blood. The receptors stem from a female donor with papillary thyroid cancer or a benign thyroid nodule (not recorded which). Some clones in this sample may be carry-over from other donors' samples.

This clone was recorded many times. A much larger clone sits a single nucleotide away, making a read error possible. The rearrangement links TRBV28 to TRBJ1-6; D remains ambiguous. The germline V gene encodes CDR1 MDHEN and CDR2 SYDVKM. V lost 3 bases and J 7 bases, leaving 10 bases between the germline ends. This CDR3 comprises 14 residues. CDR3 DNA: TGTGCCAGCAGTTTTCGGGGAAACAATTCACCCCTCCACTTT. It yields the protein CASSFRGNNSPLHF.

The CDR3 DNA sequence: TGTGCCAGCAGCCAAGGAGGGGCTAACGGCTACACCTTC. This encodes CASSQGGANGYTF. The chain couples TRBV14 to TRBJ1-2; perhaps TRBD1 as D (5 bases). CDR3 length: 13 residues. Trimming left V 1 base short and J 8 bases short, with 11 bases between. Germline assignment: CDR1 SGHDN and CDR2 FVKESK.

V is TRBV6-1 and J is TRBJ2-2; 14 nucleotides agree with TRBD2. J gave up 10 bases and V 5 bases, and 12 bases lay outside the gene matches. Germline CDR1 reads MNHNS; CDR2 reads SASEGT. This CDR3 is built from 17 residues. As DNA, the CDR3 is TGTGCCAGCAGTCCCCTTCGACTAGCGGGAGGGCCGGCGGAGCTGTTTTTT. This sequence encodes CASSPLRLAGGPAELFF.

Worth noting for this clone: A read error is likely, as this CDR3 ends without the conserved phenylalanine or tryptophan. The chain joins TRBV9 to TRBJ1-2; TRBD1 matches at 8 bases. Trimming at V came to 3 bases and at J to 2 bases, leaving 6 bases not matched to a gene. This CDR3 is 15 amino acids long. The germline CDR1 and CDR2 sequences are SGDLS and YYNGEE. The DNA of the CDR3 is TGTGCCAGCAGCGACCGGACAGGGCCGAACTATGGCTACACCTTA. Translation gives CASSDRTGPNYGYTL.

The chain has TRBV5-6 and TRBJ2-1, with D perhaps TRBD1 (5 bases). CDR1 is SGHDT and CDR2 is YYEEEE in the germline V gene. V was cut by 0 bases and J by 5 bases, with 12 bases left in between. This CDR3 spans 15 amino acids. The CDR3 here is CASSLVEGADNEQFF. The CDR3, as DNA: TGTGCCAGCAGCTTGGTGGAAGGGGCGGACAATGAGCAGTTCTTC.

This clone was observed a few times. The CDR3 nucleotides read TGTGCCAGTAGTATAAGGAGTGTGACAAGACATGGCTACACCTTC. It translates to CASSIRSVTRHGYTF. The rearrangement uses TRBV19 and TRBJ1-2; D is unresolved. The CDR3 sequence is 15 residues long. The ends were cut back, 2 bases at V and 6 bases at J, with 16 bases in the middle. The germline CDR1 and CDR2 sequences are LNHDA and SQIVND (reference sequence).

The sample holds a few counts of this clone. V usage is TRBV6-5 and J usage is TRBJ2-7; D remains unclear. Germline-derived CDR1 and CDR2 are MNHEY and SVGAGI. The CDR3 covers 14 residues. V lost 1 base and J lost 2, with 9 bases in between. The CDR3 coding sequence is TGTGCCAGCAGTTACTTGGACCCCACCTACGAGCAGTACTTC. Its translation: CASSYLDPTYEQYF.

This clone was counted ten times or more. This could be a read error, since a much larger clone is one nucleotide away. CDR3 in DNA: TGTGCCAGCAGTCTCACAGGGGGCTCCGAGCAGTACTTC. Amino acid sequence: CASSLTGGSEQYF. This chain links TRBV27 with TRBJ2-7; 9 positions match TRBD1. The CDR3 has 13 amino acids. Germline V CDR1 and CDR2: MNHEY, SMNVEV (reference sequence). V was pared by 5 bases and J by 6 bases, with 5 bases of the junction left unmatched.

This clone was picked up many times. This chain joins TRBV4-3 and TRBJ2-6; the D gene is possibly TRBD1 (5 bases). The CDR3 runs 17 residues. V lost 2 bases to trimming and J lost 2 bases, with 13 bases between them. The germline CDR1 and CDR2 sequences are LGHNA and YSLEER. CDR3 in DNA: TGCGCCAGCAGCCAACGTGCAGGGAAGACTGGGGCCAACGTCCTGACTTTC. Translating it yields CASSQRAGKTGANVLTF.

This clone was detected only a few times. The chain carries TRBV27 and TRBJ1-5; the D is unclear. Trimming left V 0 bases short and J 4 bases short, with 7 bases between. Germline CDR1 is MNHEY and CDR2 is SMNVEV (reference sequence). The CDR3 sequence is 14 residues long. DNA of the CDR3: TGTGCCAGCAGTTTATCCCCCCGTAATCAGCCCCAGCATTTT. It codes for CASSLSPRNQPQHF.

V usage is TRBV20-1 and J usage is TRBJ2-2; D not certain. This CDR3 comprises 14 residues. Germline CDR1 reads DFQATT; CDR2 reads SNEGSKA (reference sequence). With 5 bases removed from V and 1 base from J, the gap between germline ends came to 11 bases. CDR3 nucleotides: TGCAGTGCTGATCAACCTTTGAACACCGGGGAGCTGTTTTTT. As protein: CSADQPLNTGELFF.

The J gene is TRBJ1-5, the V gene TRBV6-2 or TRBV6-3, with D tentatively TRBD1 (6 bases). The CDR3 is 12 amino acids. CDR1 MNHEY and CDR2 SVGEGT come from the germline V gene. CDR3 DNA: TGTGCGGGGGGCTTTGACAATCAGCCCCAGCATTTT. Its protein is CAGGFDNQPQHF.